The 4 T cell receptor beta chains below were found in one sample sequenced in a study of neurological immune-mediated disorders. Using its own MiXCR run on the 5' RACE reads, TCRdb lists one record per CDR3 protein. The repertoire holds about 30,000 distinct CDR3 sequences, with approximately 5.3% as singletons. What was sequenced was CD4+ T cells from blood. The receptors were sampled from a woman aged 50 to 60 in good health.

This chain uses TRBV29-1 with TRBJ2-1; tentatively, D is TRBD1 (6 bases). V dropped 5 bases and J dropped 4 bases, with 15 bases sitting between them. The germline gives CDR1 SQVTM, CDR2 ANQGSEA. The CDR3 runs to 14 residues. CDR3 region: CSVSPGTTYNEQFF. In nucleotides, the CDR3 is TGCAGCGTTTCCCCAGGGACAACTTACAATGAGCAGTTCTTC.

This clonotype appeared many times. This chain links TRBV2 with TRBJ1-2, with a possible D match to TRBD1 (6 bases). Germline V gives CDR1 SNHLY, CDR2 FYNNEI. V was cut by 5 bases and J by 12 bases, with 19 bases left in between. CDR3 size: 13 residues. The CDR3 nucleotides read TGTGCCAGCAGTAGGACAGTGGGATCCCTTGACACCTTC. Its translation is CASSRTVGSLDTF.

This clonotype was observed many times. The genes are TRBV7-6 and TRBJ2-2; D assignment may be TRBD1 or TRBD2 (5 bases each). Germline V gene data show CDR1 as SGHVS and CDR2 as FNYEAQ. The CDR3 length is 14 residues. The V and J ends lost 4 bases and 8 bases respectively, with 14 bases between them. The CDR3 DNA reads as TGTGCCAGCAGCTCGGAGACAGCGGCGGGGGAGCTGTTTTTT. This sequence encodes CASSSETAAGELFF.

This clonotype was observed many times. The chain uses TRBV28 and TRBJ2-7, with a tentative D call TRBD1 (6 bases). The CDR3 is made up of 14 amino acids. Germline CDR1 MDHEN, CDR2 SYDVKM. V lost 6 bases and J 3 bases, leaving 15 bases between the germline ends. The CDR3 sequence is CASSGRGLNYEQYF. CDR3 coding DNA: TGTGCCAGCAGCGGCAGGGGTCTCAACTACGAGCAGTACTTC. The full variable domain, completed using reference TRBV28 and TRBJ2-7, is DVKVTQSSRYLVKRTGEKVFLECVQDMDHENMFWYRQDPGLGLRLIYFSYDVKMKEKGDIPEGYSVSREKKERFSLILESASTNQTSMYLCASSGRGLNYEQYFGPGTRLTVT.